This T cell receptor (beta chain) was observed in a study of cytomegalovirus exposure and HLA in healthy donors. Overall study findings and caveats: Reported findings show TCR beta sequences accurately forecast HLA-A and HLA-B alleles in most subjects. Sequence variants that were highly shared formed a cluster that was likely a sequencing artifact.

To note about this clone: Its antigen is still unknown.

Researchers ran the PCR with 60 Vbeta and 13 Jbeta primers. TCRdb's copy holds only in-frame clones and misses some; the assay was immunoSEQ multiplex PCR. Listed are about 170,000 clones; around 1.4% falls within the top ten. The CDR3 extends over 15 amino acids. The ends were cut back, 2 bases at V and 0 bases at J, with 8 bases in the middle. Germline lookup yields CDR1 SNHLY and CDR2 FYNNEI. The sequence came from a woman in her fifties or sixties in good health and CMV-seronegative. The V gene is TRBV2, the J gene TRBJ1-3, with D hard to call. The source material was PBMCs. DNA for the CDR3: TGTGCCAGCAGTGAAATCGCTAGCTCTGGAAACACCATATATTTT. Protein product: CASSEIASSGNTIYF.